Listed here are 18 T cell receptor beta chains from one sample, sequenced in a study of T cells in tuberculosis. Using immunoSEQ multiplex PCR, the repertoire was profiled, and TCRdb retains in-frame clones only, with some absent. The sample lists roughly 60,000 clones; about 86% were seen once. Sorting used thawed, overnight-rested PBMC stained with anti-CD3, a viability dye and GMM-loaded CD1B tetramer. CD1B tetramers were loaded with Rhodococcus equi-derived C32 glucose monomycolate. The sample comprised CD1b-GMM tetramer-negative cells sorted from PBMCs. Receptor source: an adult woman with latent tuberculosis.

This clone occurred a few times. This chain joins TRBV19 and TRBJ1-1; D may be TRBD1 (6 bases). The ends were cut back, 7 bases at V and 0 bases at J, with 18 bases in the middle. Germline-derived CDR1 and CDR2 are LNHDA and SQIVND (reference sequence). The CDR3 contains 16 residues. CDR3 DNA sequence: TGTGCCAGTACCCTAGAAGGCACAGGGTTGAACACTGAAGCTTTCTTT. Its protein product is CASTLEGTGLNTEAFF.

The DNA for the CDR3 is TGTGCCAGCAGTGCAGCCTACGAGCAGTACTTC. Its translation: CASSAAYEQYF. The V call is TRBV6-1, the J call TRBJ2-7; D is unresolved. V was clipped by 4 bases and J by 2 bases, with 3 bases between them. Germline V lookup: CDR1 MNHNS, CDR2 SASEGT. This CDR3 has 11 residues.

The rearrangement uses TRBV19 and TRBJ2-5; 8 bases fit TRBD2. Per the germline V gene, CDR1 is LNHDA and CDR2 is SQIVND (reference sequence). This CDR3 is 14 amino acids long. V gave up 6 bases and J gave up 2 bases; unmatched junction bases: 5. The CDR3 loop is CASRSGRSQETQYF. CDR3 in DNA: TGTGCCAGTAGAAGCGGGAGATCACAAGAGACCCAGTACTTC.

This chain joins TRBV6-5 and TRBJ1-2, with 8 bases matching TRBD1. Germline CDR1 is MNHEY and CDR2 is SVGAGI. The J segment lost 5 bases and the V segment lost 2 bases, leaving 7 bases of the junction unmatched. The CDR3 totals 15 residues. CDR3 in amino acids: CASSYEQGGGYGYTF. The CDR3 DNA sequence: TGTGCCAGCAGTTACGAACAGGGGGGTGGTTATGGCTACACCTTC.

This chain joins TRBV7-2 and TRBJ2-1, with TRBD2 matching over 15 bases. The CDR3 has 19 amino acids. After removal of 4 bases from V and 0 bases from J, the junction contained 7 bases not matched to a gene. Germline assignment: CDR1 SGHTA and CDR2 FQGNSA. In DNA, the CDR3 is TGTGCCAGCAGCTCAAAGGGACTAGCGGGGGGAAGCTCCTACAATGAGCAGTTCTTC. Residues: CASSSKGLAGGSSYNEQFF.

The chain uses TRBV18 and TRBJ1-2; 8 nucleotides align to TRBD1. CDR3 length equals 14 residues. The trim removed 6 bases at V and 2 bases at J, leaving 5 bases unmatched. Germline V CDR1 and CDR2: KGHSH, LQKENI. CDR3 bases: TGTGCCAGCTCCTCGGACAGGGAGAACTATGGCTACACCTTC. It encodes CASSSDRENYGYTF.

The J gene is TRBJ2-5, the V gene TRBV6-1; possibly TRBD2 for D (5 bases). The last part of the DNA fits TRBJ2-7 better; the J call may be wrong. The CDR3 totals 14 residues. The V gene's germline CDR1 is MNHNS and CDR2 SASEGT. The CDR3 loop is CASSTPLGFYEQYF. CDR3 nucleotides: TGTGCCAGCAGTACCCCACTAGGGTTCTACGAGCAGTACTTC.

This chain's CDR3 is CASSQERAGVGYGYTF. Written as DNA, the CDR3 is TGCGCCAGCAGCCAAGAGAGGGCAGGGGTAGGCTATGGCTACACCTTC. This chain connects TRBV4-1 to TRBJ1-2; maybe TRBD1 (6 bases). Trimming removed 0 bases at V and 4 bases at J, with 15 bases between. Germline loops: CDR1 MGHRA, CDR2 YSYEKL. This CDR3 is built from 16 residues.

This chain links TRBV6-1 with TRBJ2-5; possible D gene TRBD2, 5 bases. Trimming shortened V by 4 bases and J by 11 bases, and 14 bases separated the two germline ends. The germline CDR1 and CDR2 sequences are MNHNS and SASEGT. This CDR3 region has 12 residues. DNA for the CDR3: TGTGCCAGCAGTGGGACTGGATGGGAGCAGTACTTC. Protein sequence: CASSGTGWEQYF.

This clone has only a few counts. The V gene is TRBV5-8, the J gene TRBJ2-7; D might be TRBD2 (6 bases). V was shortened by 0 bases and J by 0 bases, with 10 bases between the two germline ends. The CDR3 is made up of 15 amino acids. Germline V gene lookup returns CDR1 SGHTS and CDR2 YDEGEE. For the CDR3, the DNA is TGTGCCAGCAGCTTGGGGGCGGGAAGCTCCTACGAGCAGTACTTC. Amino acid sequence: CASSLGAGSSYEQYF. The full variable domain, its missing parts supplied by reference TRBV5-8 and TRBJ2-7, is EAGVTQSPTHLIKTRGQQATLRCSPISGHTSVYWYQQALGLGLQFLLWYDEGEERNRGNFPPRFSGRQFPNYSSELNVNALELEDSALYLCASSLGAGSSYEQYFGPGTRLTVT.

The rearrangement uses TRBV6-1 and TRBJ1-1; a weak D match, TRBD1 (6 bases). Trimming cost V 0 bases and J 4 bases, with 9 bases left between them. CDR3 length: 14 residues. Germline V gives CDR1 MNHNS, CDR2 SASEGT. This CDR3 reads CASSEAAGVTEAFF. In nucleotides, the CDR3 is TGTGCCAGCAGTGAAGCTGCAGGGGTCACTGAAGCTTTCTTT.

The chain uses TRBV4-3 and TRBJ2-3, with D tentatively TRBD2 (6 bases). This CDR3 contains 18 residues. The germline gives CDR1 LGHNA, CDR2 YSLEER. Trimming cost V 1 base and J 1 base, with 18 bases left between them. CDR3 sequence (DNA): TGCGCCAGCAGCCAAGCGCCAAGCGTCGGGGGACGCACAGATACGCAGTATTTT. The encoded protein is CASSQAPSVGGRTDTQYF.

The chain employs TRBV19 and TRBJ2-4; 12 nucleotides agree with TRBD2. CDR1 LNHDA and CDR2 SQIVND come from the germline V gene (reference sequence). CDR3 length: 16 residues. V dropped 4 bases and J dropped 7; count of bases not matched to a gene: 8. The CDR3 loop reads CASSKTLAGGTNIQYF. The CDR3 nucleotides read TGTGCCAGTAGTAAAACTCTAGCGGGGGGGACTAACATTCAGTACTTC.

This chain links TRBV2 with TRBJ1-1; D uncertain. Trimming took 0 bases from V and 10 from J, leaving 15 bases between them. The CDR3 sequence is 14 residues long. Germline CDR1 reads SNHLY; CDR2 reads FYNNEI. CDR3 in DNA: TGTGCCAGCAGTGAAGCGGCTTATACTATCGGAGCTTTCTTT. Translation: CASSEAAYTIGAFF.

The J gene is TRBJ2-1, the V gene TRBV11-2, with D perhaps TRBD1 (7 bases). Trimming took 4 bases from V and 3 from J, leaving 16 bases between them. From germline, CDR1 is SGHAT and CDR2 FQNNGV. CDR3 length equals 16 residues. The DNA of the CDR3 is TGTGCCAGCAGCTCGGGCAGGGGGGTCCGCTACAATGAGCAGTTCTTC. This translates into CASSSGRGVRYNEQFF. Full variable domain (remainder filled in from reference TRBV11-2 and TRBJ2-1): EAGVAQSPRYKIIEKRQSVAFWCNPISGHATLYWYQQILGQGPKLLIQFQNNGVVDDSQLPKDRFSAERLKGVDSTLKIQPAKLEDSAVYLCASSSGRGVRYNEQFFGPGTRLTVL.

The chain carries TRBV2 and TRBJ2-7, with a possible D match to TRBD2 (5 bases). The CDR3 has 15 residues. Trimming removed 4 bases at V and 1 base at J, with 14 bases between. CDR1 and CDR2 from the germline V gene are SNHLY and FYNNEI. The CDR3 is CASSGPHGGSYEQYF. The CDR3 coding sequence is TGTGCCAGCAGTGGACCCCACGGAGGTTCCTACGAGCAGTACTTC.

The chain employs TRBV5-1 and TRBJ2-5; 7 bases align to TRBD1. The junction had 14 bases not matched to a gene; V was cut back by 4 bases and J by 5 bases. The CDR3 sequence is 16 residues long. Germline assignment: CDR1 SGHRS and CDR2 YFSETQ. Here the CDR3 DNA reads TGCGCCAGCAGCATCTCCGGGACAGACCATAGGGAGACCCAGTACTTC. It yields the protein CASSISGTDHRETQYF.

V is TRBV4-3 and J is TRBJ1-3; 7 bases fit TRBD1. This CDR3 is 17 amino acids long. The germline gives CDR1 LGHNA, CDR2 YSLEER. With V trimmed by 1 base and J by 0 bases, 6 bases remained unmatched. CDR3 DNA: TGCGCCAGCAGCCAAGTGGTAGGGACAGTCTCTGGAAACACCATATATTTT. It specifies CASSQVVGTVSGNTIYF.